The present T cell receptor (beta chain) was sequenced within a study of T cell responses to AZD1222 COVID-19 vaccine. Findings of the study overall: Mostly white British, mostly female donors; authors suggested clonal diversity may be underestimated. There were repertoire samples only from the period after the peak T cell response. Rises in breadth and depth of Spike-specific TCRs came after two AZD1222 doses.

Trimming pared 3 bases from V and 1 base from J, leaving 12 bases between. Germline values: CDR1 MNHNY, CDR2 SVGAGI (reference sequence). This CDR3 has 15 amino acids. Profiled with immunoSEQ multiplex PCR; TCRdb holds only in-frame clones, not every one. The sample includes about 200,000 clones, more than 85% seen only once; the top ten take about 1%. Comment on this clone: Its antigen is currently unknown.

This specimen was peripheral blood, taken on day 0 of MenACWY control vaccination. This clonotype was obtained from an adult in good health. The rearrangement links TRBV6-6 to TRBJ1-1, with a weak D call TRBD1 (5 bases). The CDR3 here is CASSYERGWNTEAFF. CDR3 in DNA: TGTGCCAGCAGTTATGAACGGGGGTGGAACACTGAAGCTTTCTTT.